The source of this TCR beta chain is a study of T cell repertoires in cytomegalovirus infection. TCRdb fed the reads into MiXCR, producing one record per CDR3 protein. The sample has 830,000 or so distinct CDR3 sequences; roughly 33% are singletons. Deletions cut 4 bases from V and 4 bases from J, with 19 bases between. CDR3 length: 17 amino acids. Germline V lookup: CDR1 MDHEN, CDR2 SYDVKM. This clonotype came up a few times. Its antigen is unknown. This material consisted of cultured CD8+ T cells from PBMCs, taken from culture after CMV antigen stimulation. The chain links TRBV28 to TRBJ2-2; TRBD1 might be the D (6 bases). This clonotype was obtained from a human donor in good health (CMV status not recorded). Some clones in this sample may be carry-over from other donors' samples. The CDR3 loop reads CASSSLGKGGFTGELFF. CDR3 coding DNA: TGTGCCAGCAGTTCCCTCGGTAAAGGGGGATTCACCGGGGAGCTGTTTTTT.